The 21 T cell receptor beta chains given below trace back to one sample, sequenced in a study of OX40 agonist ivuxolimab in advanced cancers. Here immunoSEQ multiplex PCR was the method, and the copy in TCRdb shows in-frame clones only, minus some. The table has some 100,000 clones, 75% to 90% seen once. This sample comprised CD4+ or CD8+ T cells sorted from blood, obtained in a trial of the OX40 agonist ivuxolimab. The receptors originated from an adult with an advanced solid tumor such as melanoma, head and neck, liver or kidney cancer.

This chain links TRBV30 with TRBJ1-2; D is ambiguous. CDR3 size: 16 residues. Germline-derived CDR1 and CDR2 are GTSNPN and SVGIG (reference sequence). V gave up 5 bases and J gave up 0 bases, with 19 bases separating them. The CDR3 DNA is TGTGCCTGGGAACCTCTGGGGAGCCGTACTAACTATGGCTACACCTTC. Protein: CAWEPLGSRTNYGYTF.

The chain uses TRBV29-1 and TRBJ2-3, with 10 bases matching TRBD2. Germline CDR1 and CDR2: SQVTM and ANQGSEA. The CDR3 spans 14 residues. J lost 5 bases, V lost 6 bases, and 8 bases had no gene match. The DNA of the CDR3 is TGCAGCGTCGTTCCTAGCGGGAGTGTAGATACGCAGTATTTT. Translation: CSVVPSGSVDTQYF.

This chain connects TRBV2 to TRBJ2-3, with D tentatively TRBD2 (5 bases). The germline V and J ends were trimmed by 7 bases and 1 base, with 15 bases remaining between them. The V gene's germline CDR1 is SNHLY and CDR2 FYNNEI. The CDR3 contains 15 residues. CDR3 sequence (DNA): TGTGCCAGCACCACGCAGCTGGAGGGCACAGATACGCAGTATTTT. Its translation is CASTTQLEGTDTQYF.

CDR3 amino acids: CASRRGPMSTDTQYF. CDR3 bases: TGTGCCAGCAGGCGGGGACCCATGAGCACAGATACGCAGTATTTT. The chain carries TRBV7-9 and TRBJ2-3, with a tentative D call TRBD2 (6 bases). The CDR3 length is 15 residues. CDR1 is SEHNR, CDR2 FQNEAQ, per germline (reference sequence). V shed 6 bases and J shed 0 bases, with 13 bases lying between them.

The V call is TRBV29-1, the J call TRBJ1-5; D possibly corresponds to TRBD1 (5 bases). V was cut by 6 bases and J by 0 bases, with 12 bases left in between. The germline CDR1 and CDR2 sequences are SQVTM and ANQGSEA. The CDR3 totals 14 residues. This CDR3 is CSVVTEFSNQPQHF. CDR3 nucleotide sequence: TGCAGCGTGGTGACAGAGTTTAGCAATCAGCCCCAGCATTTT.

V is TRBV6-1 and J is TRBJ2-2, with 11 bases matching TRBD1. Germline CDR1 and CDR2: MNHNS and SASEGT. This CDR3 spans 15 amino acids. V lost 7 bases and J lost 7; bases outside the gene matches: 8. The CDR3 reads CASIQRTGGVGELFF. CDR3 bases: TGTGCCAGCATACAGAGGACAGGGGGCGTCGGGGAGCTGTTTTTT.

The chain joins TRBV30 to TRBJ2-7; 8 bases match TRBD1. This CDR3 spans 13 amino acids. After removal of 4 bases from V and 2 bases from J, the junction contained 4 bases not matched to a gene. CDR1 and CDR2 from the germline V gene are GTSNPN and SVGIG (reference sequence). The CDR3 bases are TGTGCCTGGACGGAGACAGGGGCCTACGAGCAGTACTTC. Translating gives CAWTETGAYEQYF.

The CDR3 DNA reads as TGTGCCAGCAGTCCCTCCCGGGCCGAGGGGGAGCAGTACTTC. It encodes CASSPSRAEGEQYF. The chain combines TRBV6-5 with TRBJ2-7; the D call may be TRBD1 or TRBD2 (5 bases each). Trimming left V 5 bases short and J 7 bases short, with 18 bases between. This CDR3 has 14 residues. The germline V gene encodes CDR1 MNHEY and CDR2 SVGAGI.

The chain links TRBV15 to TRBJ2-1; perhaps TRBD1 as D (5 bases). The CDR3 covers 15 residues. V lost 0 bases, J lost 2 bases, and 8 bases lay in between. CDR1 is LNHNV and CDR2 is YYDKDF in the germline V gene (reference sequence). The CDR3 coding sequence is TGTGCCACCAGCAGAGATAGGGGCGCCTACAATGAGCAGTTCTTC. It yields the protein CATSRDRGAYNEQFF.

The chain has TRBV27 and TRBJ2-1, with 10 bases fitting TRBD2. Germline CDR1 and CDR2: MNHEY and SMNVEV (reference sequence). The CDR3 is 18 residues long. V lost 2 bases, J lost 0 bases, and 7 bases stayed unmatched. The CDR3 DNA reads TGTGCCAGCAGTTTACTAGCTAGCGGGAGCCTCTCCTACAATGAGCAGTTCTTC. Protein product: CASSLLASGSLSYNEQFF.

V gene TRBV6-1 combines with J gene TRBJ2-1, with D perhaps given as TRBD1 or TRBD2 (7 bases each). The CDR3 extends over 15 amino acids. Germline V gene data show CDR1 as MNHNS and CDR2 as SASEGT. Trimming stripped 6 bases from V and 4 bases from J, with 16 bases between. CDR3 in DNA: TGTGCCAGCAGGCCAGACAGGGAGGGGTACAATGAGCAGTTCTTC. Its translation is CASRPDREGYNEQFF.

V and J are TRBV2 and TRBJ2-1, with D unclear. Trimming took 6 bases from V and 0 from J, leaving 12 bases between them. From germline, CDR1 is SNHLY and CDR2 FYNNEI. This CDR3 spans 15 amino acids. This CDR3 reads CASSEQTSSYNEQFF. For the CDR3, the DNA is TGTGCCAGCAGCGAACAAACGAGCTCCTACAATGAGCAGTTCTTC.

This chain connects TRBV6-1 to TRBJ2-7; D is unresolved. This CDR3 comprises 12 residues. V lost 1 base, J lost 4 bases, and 5 bases lay in between. Germline loops: CDR1 MNHNS, CDR2 SASEGT. CDR3 DNA: TGTGCCAGCAGTGAAGGCTGGTACGAGCAGTACTTC. Protein: CASSEGWYEQYF.

The V and J genes are TRBV11-2 and TRBJ2-1; D remains unclear. The CDR3 contains 16 residues. V lost 4 bases and J lost 0, with 13 bases in between. Per the germline V gene, CDR1 is SGHAT and CDR2 is FQNNGV. The CDR3 protein is CASSSDGMSSYNEQFF. In nucleotides, the CDR3 is TGTGCCAGCAGCTCCGATGGGATGAGCTCCTACAATGAGCAGTTCTTC. Looking up the rest from reference TRBV11-2 and TRBJ2-1 gives the full variable domain: EAGVAQSPRYKIIEKRQSVAFWCNPISGHATLYWYQQILGQGPKLLIQFQNNGVVDDSQLPKDRFSAERLKGVDSTLKIQPAKLEDSAVYLCASSSDGMSSYNEQFFGPGTRLTVL.

This clone was seen just once. The chain has TRBV5-6 and TRBJ1-2; 7 nucleotides line up with TRBD1. The CDR3 extends over 17 amino acids. Germline lookup yields CDR1 SGHDT and CDR2 YYEEEE. The J segment lost 2 bases and the V segment lost 4 bases, leaving 14 bases of the junction unmatched. The CDR3 protein is CASSPVGQVAGNYGYTF. CDR3 in DNA: TGTGCCAGCAGCCCCGTAGGACAGGTCGCAGGGAACTATGGCTACACCTTC.

The V and J genes are TRBV10-3 and TRBJ2-3, with a tentative D call TRBD2 (6 bases). CDR3 size: 15 residues. The germline V and J ends were trimmed by 4 bases and 1 base, with 12 bases remaining between them. In germline, CDR1 is ENHRY, CDR2 SYGVKD. The CDR3 DNA follows: TGTGCCATCAGTGCCTCGGGACTCCGCACAGATACGCAGTATTTT. It translates to CAISASGLRTDTQYF.

The J gene is TRBJ1-1, the V gene TRBV6-5; D is unclear. There are 15 residues in the CDR3. Germline assignment: CDR1 MNHEY and CDR2 SVGAGI. The V end lost 5 bases, the J end lost 4 bases, and 17 bases lay between the germline ends. The CDR3 DNA follows: TGTGCCAGCAGTCCCACCCTTTGGGGTGCCACTGAAGCTTTCTTT. Its translation is CASSPTLWGATEAFF.

This clone was seen only once. The chain is built from TRBV6-1 and TRBJ2-7; D may be TRBD2 (6 bases). Germline-derived CDR1 and CDR2 are MNHNS and SASEGT. CDR3 length: 15 residues. V lost 6 bases to trimming and J lost 0 bases, with 15 bases between them. CDR3 DNA: TGTGCCAGCAGCCTCGGGACTTCCCCCTCCTACGAGCAGTACTTC. Its protein is CASSLGTSPSYEQYF.

The chain carries TRBV14 and TRBJ1-1; D ambiguous. V dropped 4 bases and J dropped 6 bases, with 15 bases sitting between them. CDR1 is SGHDN, CDR2 FVKESK, per germline. The CDR3 covers 14 residues. The CDR3 region has the DNA TGTGCCAGCAGCCCCGCCTCGTTTGTGTCTGAAGCTTTCTTT. It yields the protein CASSPASFVSEAFF.

V usage is TRBV30 and J usage is TRBJ2-1; 10 bases agree with TRBD2. CDR1 GTSNPN and CDR2 SVGIG come from the germline V gene (reference sequence). The V gene end was trimmed by 8 bases and the J gene end by 2 bases; junction bases not matched to a gene: 9. The CDR3 has 15 amino acids. The CDR3 nucleotides are TGTGCCAGGGAGGCTAGCGGGGGACCCTACAATGAGCAGTTCTTC. It is translated as CAREASGGPYNEQFF.

V is TRBV5-4 and J is TRBJ2-7; D gene uncertain. The CDR3 contains 14 residues. V lost 7 bases to trimming and J lost 1 base, with 15 bases between them. CDR1 is SGHNT and CDR2 is YYREEE in the germline V gene (reference sequence). CDR3 nucleotides: TGTGCCAGCCAGAAAACGCCTCTGTCCTACGAGCAGTACTTC. It yields the protein CASQKTPLSYEQYF.